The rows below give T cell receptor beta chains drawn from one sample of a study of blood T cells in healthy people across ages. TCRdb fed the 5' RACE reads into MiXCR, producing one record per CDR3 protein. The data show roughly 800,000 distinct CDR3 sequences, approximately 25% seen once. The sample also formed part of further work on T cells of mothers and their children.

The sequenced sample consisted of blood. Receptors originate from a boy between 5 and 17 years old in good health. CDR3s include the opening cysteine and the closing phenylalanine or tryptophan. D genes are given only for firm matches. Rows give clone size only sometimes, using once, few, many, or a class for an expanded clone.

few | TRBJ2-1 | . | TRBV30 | TGTGCCTGGGAGACGTCTCGGCTAGAGCAGTTCTTC | CAWETSRLEQFF
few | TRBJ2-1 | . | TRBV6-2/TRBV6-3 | TGTGCCAGCAGTTACCTTACTAGGGGTGGTGAGCAGTTCTTC | CASSYLTRGGEQFF
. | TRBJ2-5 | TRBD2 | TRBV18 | TGTGCCAGCTCACCACTACCGGGACTAGCGGTCCAAGAGACCCAGTACTTC | CASSPLPGLAVQETQYF
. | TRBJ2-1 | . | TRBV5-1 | TGCGCCAGCAGCTTGGAGGGGGGATGGGCGAATGAGCAGTTCTTC | CASSLEGGWANEQFF
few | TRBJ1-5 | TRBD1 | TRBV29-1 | TGCAGCCCATGGACAGGGGTTCATAGCAATCAGCCCCAGCATTTT | CSPWTGVHSNQPQHF
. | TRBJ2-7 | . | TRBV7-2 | TGTGCCAGCAGCTTACAGGGGGGGCTCTACGAGCAGTACTTC | CASSLQGGLYEQYF
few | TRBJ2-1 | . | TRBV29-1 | TGCAGAGCCGGAGGACCGGTGGATCTTAGCTCCTACAATGAGCAGTTCTTC | CRAGGPVDLSSYNEQFF
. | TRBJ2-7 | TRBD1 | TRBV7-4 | TGTGCCAGCCAGGATTGGGGGGACAGGCCCTACGAGCAGTACTTC | CASQDWGDRPYEQYF
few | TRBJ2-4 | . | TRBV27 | TGTGCCAGTGCTCCGGGACAACCAGGAGGTTTGAACATTCAGTACTTC | CASAPGQPGGLNIQYF
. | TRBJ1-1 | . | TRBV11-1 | TGTGCCAGCAGCTTATTCGGCAGAGCCGAAGCTTTCTTT | CASSLFGRAEAFF
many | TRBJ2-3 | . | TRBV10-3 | TGTGCCATCAGTGGCGGGGGCACAGATACGCAGTATTTT | CAISGGGTDTQYF
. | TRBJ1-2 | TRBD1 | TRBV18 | TGTGCCAGCTCACCCACCGGGACAGGAGACCATGGCTACACCTTC | CASSPTGTGDHGYTF
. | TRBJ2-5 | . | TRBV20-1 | TGCAGTGCTAGGCTACTAGCAAAAGAGACCCAGTACTTC | CSARLLAKETQYF
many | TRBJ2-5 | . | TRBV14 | TGTGCCAGCAGCCGAGGACCCGAATCCGTCATACAAGAGACCCAGTACTTC | CASSRGPESVIQETQYF
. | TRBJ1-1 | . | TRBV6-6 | TGTGCCAGCAGTGATACAGGGAGGATAACTGAAGCTTTCTTT | CASSDTGRITEAFF
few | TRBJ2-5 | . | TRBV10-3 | TGTGCCACCCTAGGCCTAACAGGGACGTACCAAGAGACCCAGTACTTC | CATLGLTGTYQETQYF